A selection of T cell receptor beta chains follows, all from one sample in a study of Graves' ophthalmopathy and Graves' hyperthyroidism. One entry per CDR3 protein results from TCRdb running MiXCR on the multiplex PCR reads. The sample records 350,000 to 400,000 distinct CDR3 sequences, about 16% being singletons. The sample was peripheral blood. Source of these receptors: a woman younger than 30 with stable Graves' hyperthyroidism. Each CDR3 is given with its conserved first and last residue. Fields, in order: J gene, V gene, D gene, CDR3 length, clone size, CDR3 protein, CDR3 DNA. D genes are given only for firm matches. Rows may omit the clone size; those that give it use once, few, many or a size class.

>TRBJ1-1|TRBV6-1|TRBD1|16|few
CASRDPSRGMNTEAFF
TGTGCCAGCAGGGACCCCAGCAGGGGGATGAACACTGAAGCTTTCTTT
>TRBJ2-7|TRBV12-3/TRBV12-4|TRBD2|15|-
CASSPGLEPGHEQYF
TGTGCCAGCAGCCCAGGACTAGAACCGGGCCACGAGCAGTACTTC
>TRBJ2-7|TRBV4-2|-|18|-
CASSRSFTSSGLSYEQYF
TGTGCCAGCAGCCGAAGTTTTACTTCTAGTGGTTTGTCCTACGAGCAGTACTTC
>TRBJ1-2|TRBV12-3/TRBV12-4|TRBD1|15|many
CASSLGGQGHYGYTF
TGTGCCAGCAGTTTAGGGGGACAGGGCCACTATGGCTACACCTTC
>TRBJ1-5|TRBV6-5|TRBD1|16|many
CASSYSSRGNNQPQHF
TGTGCCAGCAGTTACTCGAGCAGGGGGAACAATCAGCCCCAGCATTTT
>TRBJ1-5|TRBV10-3|TRBD1|16|many
CAISSGTEASNQPQHF
TGTGCCATCAGTAGCGGGACAGAGGCCTCCAATCAGCCCCAGCATTTT
>TRBJ2-7|TRBV20-1|TRBD2|13|few
CSARRGGPYEQYF
TGCAGTGCCCGTCGGGGGGGCCCCTACGAGCAGTACTTC
>TRBJ2-4|TRBV24-1|-|15|many
CATSDARGAKNIQYF
TGTGCCACCAGTGACGCTCGTGGAGCCAAAAACATTCAGTACTTC
>TRBJ2-5|TRBV7-9|-|14|-
CASSLEHHEETQYF
TGTGCCAGCAGCTTAGAACACCATGAAGAGACCCAGTACTTC
>TRBJ1-2|TRBV12-3/TRBV12-4|-|14|many
CASSILQGVDGYTF
TGTGCCAGCAGTATCCTACAGGGTGTGGACGGCTACACCTTC
>TRBJ1-2|TRBV24-1|-|12|few
CATSDGQSIYTF
TGTGCCACCAGTGATGGACAGAGTATCTACACCTTC
>TRBJ2-5|TRBV7-8|TRBD2|14|many
CASSRGLTQETQYF
TGTGCCAGCAGCCGGGGACTAACCCAAGAGACCCAGTACTTC
>TRBJ2-5|TRBV12-3/TRBV12-4|-|18|medium-sized
CASSGARAVVGMRETQYF
TGTGCCAGCAGTGGTGCGAGGGCGGTAGTAGGTATGCGAGAGACCCAGTACTTC
>TRBJ2-2|TRBV6-5|TRBD2|15|many
CASSPGLRGVGELFF
TGTGCCAGCAGTCCGGGGCTCCGGGGGGTCGGGGAGCTGTTTTTT
>TRBJ1-1|TRBV12-3/TRBV12-4|-|11|many
CASSNRLVAFF
TGTGCCAGCAGTAACCGCCTCGTTGCTTTCTTT
>TRBJ2-2|TRBV28|-|17|many
CASTRWRQLLNTGELFF
TGTGCCAGCACCCGATGGAGACAACTCCTGAACACCGGGGAGCTGTTTTTT
>TRBJ1-2|TRBV7-2|-|12|many
CASSFTLYGYTF
TGTGCCAGCAGCTTCACCTTGTATGGCTACACCTTC
>TRBJ2-7|TRBV14|-|14|few
CASSQEMGIYEQYF
TGTGCCAGCAGCCAAGAGATGGGGATCTACGAGCAGTACTTC
>TRBJ2-4|TRBV2|-|14|few
CASSFVWAKNIQYF
TGTGCCAGCAGTTTCGTGTGGGCCAAAAACATTCAGTACTTC
>TRBJ1-3|TRBV3-1|-|14|few
CASSQGTPGNTIYF
TGTGCCAGCAGCCAAGGAACACCAGGAAACACCATATATTTT
>TRBJ1-1|TRBV4-1|-|16|many
CASSPGQRIMNTEAFF
TGCGCCAGCAGCCCCGGACAGAGGATTATGAACACTGAAGCTTTCTTT
>TRBJ1-5|TRBV12-3/TRBV12-4|TRBD1|14|many
CASRTGVSNQPQHF
TGTGCCAGTAGGACAGGGGTTAGCAATCAGCCCCAGCATTTT
>TRBJ1-5|TRBV30|TRBD1|14|-
CAWSMTGGLQPQHF
TGTGCCTGGAGCATGACAGGGGGGCTTCAGCCCCAGCATTTT
>TRBJ1-2|TRBV20-1|-|15|-
CSARDLGRGVYGYTF
TGCAGTGCTAGAGATCTGGGGCGTGGGGTCTATGGCTACACCTTC
>TRBJ1-2|TRBV12-3/TRBV12-4|-|14|many
CASSLGTSNYGYTF
TGTGCCAGCAGTCTCGGGACATCGAACTATGGCTACACCTTC
>TRBJ1-1|TRBV2|-|11|-
CANRRGTEAFF
TGTGCCAACCGAAGGGGAACTGAAGCTTTCTTT
>TRBJ2-7|TRBV12-3/TRBV12-4|TRBD2|15|few
CASSTTSGREYEQYF
TGTGCCAGCAGTACGACTAGCGGGAGGGAGTACGAGCAGTACTTC
>TRBJ2-2|TRBV6-5|-|16|many
CASSYSGPVNTGELFF
TGTGCCAGCAGTTACTCTGGACCAGTAAACACCGGGGAGCTGTTTTTT
>TRBJ2-7|TRBV2|TRBD2|14|many
CASRLAGAGYEQYF
TGTGCCAGCAGATTAGCGGGGGCTGGCTACGAGCAGTACTTC
>TRBJ1-2|TRBV12-3/TRBV12-4|-|16|-
CASSLAAGRGFYGYTF
TGTGCCAGCAGTTTAGCGGCGGGCCGGGGGTTCTATGGCTACACCTTC
>TRBJ1-1|TRBV6-4|-|17|many
CASSPIRDTLTRTEAFF
TGTGCCAGCAGTCCGATCCGGGACACCTTGACTCGCACTGAAGCTTTCTTT
>TRBJ1-1|TRBV15|-|13|many
CATGREFDTEAFF
TGTGCCACCGGCAGGGAATTTGACACTGAAGCTTTCTTT